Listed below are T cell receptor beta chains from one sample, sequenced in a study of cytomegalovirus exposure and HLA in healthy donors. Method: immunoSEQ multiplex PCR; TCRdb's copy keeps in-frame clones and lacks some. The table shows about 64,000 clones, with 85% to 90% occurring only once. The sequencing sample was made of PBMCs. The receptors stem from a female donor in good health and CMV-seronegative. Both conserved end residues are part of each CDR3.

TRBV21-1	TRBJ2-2	CASSKSWEGQDGELFF
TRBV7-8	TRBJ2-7	CASSLVDIAYEQYF
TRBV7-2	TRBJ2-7	CASSLPPGAGEGYEQYF
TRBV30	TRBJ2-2	CAWSVGIAGVTGELFF
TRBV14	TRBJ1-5	CASSRHRDRGRQASNQPQHF
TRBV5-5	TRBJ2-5	CASSTSPGQGQETQYF
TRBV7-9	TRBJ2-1	CSSSLGAVIAGGPVFF
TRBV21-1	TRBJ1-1	CASSLNTEAFF
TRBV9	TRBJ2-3	CASSVTAASTDTQYF
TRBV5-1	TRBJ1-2	CASSLATGAGYTF
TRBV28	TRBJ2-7	CASGLRVLPYEQYF
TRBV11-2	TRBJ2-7	CASSLVNGPSYEQYF
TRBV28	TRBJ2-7	CASRLSGRADEQYF
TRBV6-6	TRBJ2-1	CASSSAGASYNEQFF
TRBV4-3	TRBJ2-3	CASSPGGGSTDTQYF
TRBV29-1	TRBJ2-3	CSVVRGITDTQYF
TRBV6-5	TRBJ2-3	CASKRFNTGYTQYF
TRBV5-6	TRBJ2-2	CASSMRSAGELFF
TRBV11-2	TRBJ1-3	CASRVGSSGNTIYF
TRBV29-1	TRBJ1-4	CSVRTGGEKLFF
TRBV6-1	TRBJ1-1	CASREQGPGTEAFF
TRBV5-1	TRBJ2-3	CASSLEQRGGVGTDTQYF
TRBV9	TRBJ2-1	CASSPSTSGGTSYNEQFF
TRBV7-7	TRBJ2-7	CASSLTGFDEQYF